This T cell receptor (beta chain) comes out of a study of T cells after yellow fever vaccination. Study-wide points: Some clonotypes were seen in both the CD4 and the CD8 compartments. These made up a small share and likely arose from convergent recombination.

TCRdb re-analysed the 5' RACE reads in MiXCR, keeping a single row per CDR3 protein. In the table there are about 85,000 distinct CDR3 sequences, 10% to 15% of which are singletons. This clonotype appeared a few times. Per germline, CDR1 LGHNA and CDR2 YSLEER. This CDR3 has 16 amino acids. Unmatched junction bases numbered 11, after V lost 3 bases and J lost 7 bases. The material sequenced was CD8+ T cells not binding an NS4B(214-222) dextramer, sorted from PBMCs, taken 21 days after the first yellow fever vaccination. This sequence was found in a young man who received the YFV17D yellow fever vaccine. The chain combines TRBV4-3 with TRBJ2-2; the match to TRBD2 covers 7 bases. Here the CDR3 reads CASSQGTREAIGELFF. In nucleotides, the CDR3 is TGCGCCAGCAGCCAGGGGACCCGGGAGGCTATCGGGGAGCTGTTTTTT.